What follows describes a single T cell receptor (beta chain). Its matching antigen is unknown. The PCR made use of 60 Vbeta and 13 Jbeta primers. Produced via immunoSEQ multiplex PCR; TCRdb's table is partial and in-frame only. The data hold fewer than 200,000 clones, with about 88% observed a single time. Germline CDR1 and CDR2: MNHEY and SMNVEV (reference sequence). The V segment lost 0 bases and the J segment 0 bases; nucleotides outside the gene matches: 1. The CDR3 extends over 15 amino acids. These data belong to a study of cytomegalovirus exposure and HLA in healthy donors. Whole-study findings and limits: Associated with HLA alleles at 0.05 false discovery rate in a later analysis were 17,000 or so TCR beta sequences.

Sequenced input: PBMCs. The clonotype comes from a girl under three years old in good health and CMV-seronegative. The chain uses TRBV27 and TRBJ1-1, with TRBD1 matching over 7 bases. CDR3 protein: CASSLSQGVNTEAFF. The CDR3 DNA reads as TGTGCCAGCAGTTTATCGCAGGGGGTGAACACTGAAGCTTTCTTT.